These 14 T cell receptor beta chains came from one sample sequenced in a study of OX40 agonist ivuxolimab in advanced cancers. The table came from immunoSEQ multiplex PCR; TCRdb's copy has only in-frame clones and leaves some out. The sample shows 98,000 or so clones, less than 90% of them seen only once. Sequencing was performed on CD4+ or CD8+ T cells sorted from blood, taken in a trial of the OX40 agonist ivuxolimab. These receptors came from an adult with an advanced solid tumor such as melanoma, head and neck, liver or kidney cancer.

CDR3 nucleotides: TGTGCCAGCAGCCTACAGGGGGCCTTAGGGTATGGCTACACCTTC. Protein sequence: CASSLQGALGYGYTF. The chain joins TRBV27 to TRBJ1-2; TRBD1 matches at 9 bases. The germline gives CDR1 MNHEY, CDR2 SMNVEV (reference sequence). The CDR3 consists of 15 residues. V trimming: 6 bases; J trimming: 5 bases; junction bases outside the gene matches: 10.

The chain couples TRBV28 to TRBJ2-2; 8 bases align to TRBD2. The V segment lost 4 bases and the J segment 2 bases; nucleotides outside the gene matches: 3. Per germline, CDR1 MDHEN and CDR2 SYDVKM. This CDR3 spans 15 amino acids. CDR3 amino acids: CASSSGGTNTGELFF. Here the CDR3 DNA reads TGTGCCAGCAGTTCGGGAGGGACCAACACCGGGGAGCTGTTTTTT.

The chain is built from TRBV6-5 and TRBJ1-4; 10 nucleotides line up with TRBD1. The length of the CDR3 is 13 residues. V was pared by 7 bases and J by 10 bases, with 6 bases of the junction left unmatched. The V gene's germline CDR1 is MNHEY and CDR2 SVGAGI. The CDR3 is CASKGQGTGKLFF. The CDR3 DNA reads TGTGCCAGCAAGGGACAGGGGACAGGAAAACTGTTTTTT.

The CDR3 loop is CASSIQRGGNQPQHF. The DNA of the CDR3 is TGTGCCAGTAGTATCCAGAGAGGGGGCAATCAGCCCCAGCATTTT. The J gene is TRBJ1-5, the V gene TRBV19, with D perhaps TRBD1 (5 bases). Between the trimmed V and J ends, which lost 3 bases and 2 bases, there was a span of 11 bases. This CDR3 comprises 15 residues. In germline, CDR1 is LNHDA, CDR2 SQIVND (reference sequence).

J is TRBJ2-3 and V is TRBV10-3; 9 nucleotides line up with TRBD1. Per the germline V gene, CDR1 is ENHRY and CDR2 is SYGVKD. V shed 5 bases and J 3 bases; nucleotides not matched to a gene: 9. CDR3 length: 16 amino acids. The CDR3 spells CAISLLQGAATDTQYF. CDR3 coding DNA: TGTGCCATCAGTTTATTACAGGGGGCTGCGACAGATACGCAGTATTTT.

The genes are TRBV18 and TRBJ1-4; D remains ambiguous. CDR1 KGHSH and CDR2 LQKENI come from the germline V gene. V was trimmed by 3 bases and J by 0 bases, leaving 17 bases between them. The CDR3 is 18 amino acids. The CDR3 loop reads CASSPQADFWATNEKLFF. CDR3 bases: TGTGCCAGCTCACCTCAGGCCGACTTCTGGGCAACTAATGAAAAACTGTTTTTT.

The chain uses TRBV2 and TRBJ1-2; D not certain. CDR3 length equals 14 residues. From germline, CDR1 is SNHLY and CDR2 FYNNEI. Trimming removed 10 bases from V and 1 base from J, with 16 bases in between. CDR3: CATSGEVINYGYTF. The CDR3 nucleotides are TGTGCCACCTCGGGAGAAGTGATTAACTATGGCTACACCTTC.

The DNA of the CDR3 is TGTGCCAGCAGCCCCCAGAGGGGTTCCTATGGCTACACCTTC. This sequence encodes CASSPQRGSYGYTF. The chain uses TRBV5-6 and TRBJ1-2; D may be TRBD1 (5 bases). Trimming cost V 4 bases and J 4 bases, with 14 bases left between them. The CDR3 consists of 14 residues. Germline assignment: CDR1 SGHDT and CDR2 YYEEEE.

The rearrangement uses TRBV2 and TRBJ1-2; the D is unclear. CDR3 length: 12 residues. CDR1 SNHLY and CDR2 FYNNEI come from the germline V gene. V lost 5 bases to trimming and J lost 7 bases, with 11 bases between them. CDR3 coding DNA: TGTGCCAGCAGTCAAAGTGAGGCTGGCTACACCTTC. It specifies CASSQSEAGYTF. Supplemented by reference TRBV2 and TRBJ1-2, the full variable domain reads EPEVTQTPSHQVTQMGQEVILRCVPISNHLYFYWYRQILGQKVEFLVSFYNNEISEKSEIFDDQFSVERPDGSNFTLKIRSTKLEDSAMYFCASSQSEAGYTFGSGTRLTVV.

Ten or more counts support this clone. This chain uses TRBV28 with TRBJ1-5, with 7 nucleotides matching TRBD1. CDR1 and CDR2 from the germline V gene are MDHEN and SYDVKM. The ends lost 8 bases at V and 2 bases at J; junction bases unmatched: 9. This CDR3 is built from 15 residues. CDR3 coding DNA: TGTGCCAGCGCCTCAGGGGGGCGAGGCAATCAGCCCCAGCATTTT. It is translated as CASASGGRGNQPQHF.

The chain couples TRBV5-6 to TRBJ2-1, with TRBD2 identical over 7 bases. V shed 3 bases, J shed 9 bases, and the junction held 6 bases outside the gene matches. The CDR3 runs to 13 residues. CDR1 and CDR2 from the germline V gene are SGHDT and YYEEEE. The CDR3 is CASSSTTSSEQFF. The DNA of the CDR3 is TGTGCCAGCAGCTCAACGACTAGCAGTGAGCAGTTCTTC.

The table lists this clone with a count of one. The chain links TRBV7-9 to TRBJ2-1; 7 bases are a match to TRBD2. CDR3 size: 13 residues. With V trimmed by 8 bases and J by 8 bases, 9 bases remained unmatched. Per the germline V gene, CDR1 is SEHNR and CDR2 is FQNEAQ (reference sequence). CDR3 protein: CASAGTGRDEQFF. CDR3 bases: TGTGCCAGCGCCGGGACTGGGAGGGATGAGCAGTTCTTC.

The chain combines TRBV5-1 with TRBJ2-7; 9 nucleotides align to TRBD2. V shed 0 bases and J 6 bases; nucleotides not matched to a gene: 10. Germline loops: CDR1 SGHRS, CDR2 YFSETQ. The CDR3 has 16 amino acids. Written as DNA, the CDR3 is TGCGCCAGCAGCTTGGCCGAGGCGGGAGGGCCGGGCGAGCAGTACTTC. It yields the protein CASSLAEAGGPGEQYF.

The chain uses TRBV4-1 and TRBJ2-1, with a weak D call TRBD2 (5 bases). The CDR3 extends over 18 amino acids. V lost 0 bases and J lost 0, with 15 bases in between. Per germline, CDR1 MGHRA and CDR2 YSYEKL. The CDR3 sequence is CASSQDPAAASSYNEQFF. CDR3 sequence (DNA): TGCGCCAGCAGCCAAGATCCAGCAGCGGCAAGCTCCTACAATGAGCAGTTCTTC.